The T cell receptor (beta chain) under discussion was sequenced for a study of blood T cell repertoires in COVID-19. Study as a whole: Collection of acute and convalescent COVID-19 samples took place in the United States, Italy and Spain. T cells, B-cell-depleted T cells, or PBMCs supplied cDNA or gDNA.

Germline CDR1 and CDR2: LNHDA and SQIVND (reference sequence). This CDR3 contains 14 residues. V was pared by 5 bases and J by 6 bases, with 9 bases of the junction left unmatched. Clinical history as reported by participants underpinned cohort assignment. Original handling: By means of reference gene primer amplification, nucleated cell counts were estimated. Clones were read by immunoSEQ multiplex PCR, and TCRdb kept only the in-frame ones, dropping some. For V, J and clone size, that table is used; D and trimming come from the DNA. This sample yields 200,000 to 300,000 clones, of which 80% to 90% are seen a single time; around 3.1% belongs to the top ten.

The chain has TRBV19 and TRBJ1-2, with TRBD1 identical over 7 bases. This TCR was recovered from a woman aged 40 to 49 who had been exposed to COVID-19. The specimen sequenced was PBMCs or T cells enriched from blood (not recorded which). The CDR3 DNA reads as TGTGCCAGTAGTCGAGGGAACAGGGGCGATGGCTACACCTTC. Translating gives CASSRGNRGDGYTF.